These 11 T cell receptor beta chains were sequenced from one sample in a study of cytomegalovirus exposure and HLA in healthy donors (dated by TCRdb to between 2016 and 2019). The library was produced with the immunoSEQ multiplex PCR assay. For the multiplex PCR, a mixture combining 60 forward primers for TCR Vbeta segments and 13 reverse primers for TCR Jbeta segments was used. TCRdb limited this immuneACCESS table to in-frame rearrangements with V and J called. A share of clones is missing; checked studies link under half to unresolved V genes, and the rest is unexplained. This sample has 90,000 to 120,000 clones in its table, and approximately 76% of those were observed once. The top ten clones comprise less than 2.5% of the sample. Source material: PBMCs. The origin of the receptors is a man aged 18 to 30 in good health and CMV-seronegative.

The rearrangement joins TRBV4-3 to TRBJ1-6; D gene uncertain. CDR1 and CDR2 (germline): LGHNA, YSLEER. The CDR3 is 14 residues long. V was trimmed by 0 bases and J by 6 bases, leaving 6 bases between them. The CDR3 loop reads CASSQEGRNSPLHF. In nucleotides, the CDR3 is TGCGCCAGCAGCCAAGAGGGCCGTAATTCACCCCTCCACTTT.

The chain employs TRBV2 and TRBJ2-2, with a weak D call TRBD1 (6 bases). The V end lost 2 bases, the J end lost 8 bases, and 12 bases lay between the germline ends. This CDR3 spans 14 amino acids. Germline V CDR1 and CDR2: SNHLY, FYNNEI. CDR3 bases: TGTGCCAGCAGTGAAACAGGGTATCCTGGGGAGCTGTTTTTT. It specifies CASSETGYPGELFF.

V gene TRBV5-1 combines with J gene TRBJ2-1, with D possibly TRBD1 on 5 matching bases. V lost 1 base and J 0 bases, leaving 8 bases between the germline ends. CDR1 SGHRS and CDR2 YFSETQ come from the germline V gene. This CDR3 has 15 residues. In DNA form, the CDR3 reads TGCGCCAGCAGCTTGAGACAGAGCTCCTACAATGAGCAGTTCTTC. It translates to CASSLRQSSYNEQFF.

This clone has more than one count but fewer than ten. The V and J genes are TRBV6-6 and TRBJ1-1, with D unclear. Germline loops: CDR1 MNHNY, CDR2 SVGAGI (reference sequence). This CDR3 has 14 residues. Trimming pared 11 bases from V and 0 bases from J, leaving 16 bases between. Here the CDR3 reads CAGGTATMNTEAFF. The CDR3, as DNA: TGTGCCGGAGGCACTGCGACCATGAACACTGAAGCTTTCTTT.

This chain joins TRBV28 and TRBJ1-2; the match to TRBD1 covers 7 bases. The junction had 11 bases not matched to a gene; V was cut back by 5 bases and J by 8 bases. The CDR3 length is 14 residues. Germline V gene data show CDR1 as MDHEN and CDR2 as SYDVKM. The CDR3 loop is CASSLQQGSKGYTF. Written as DNA, the CDR3 is TGTGCCAGCAGTCTCCAACAGGGGTCTAAGGGCTACACCTTC.

V is TRBV15 and J is TRBJ2-1, with D maybe TRBD2 (5 bases). Germline V gives CDR1 LNHNV, CDR2 YYDKDF (reference sequence). The CDR3 is made up of 14 amino acids. The V and J ends lost 1 base and 4 bases respectively, with 8 bases between them. CDR3: CATSRGGSYNEQFF. The CDR3 DNA follows: TGTGCCACCAGCAGAGGCGGGTCTTACAATGAGCAGTTCTTC.

V usage is TRBV6-1 and J usage is TRBJ2-5; tentative D call: TRBD2 (7 bases). V lost 6 bases to trimming and J lost 5 bases, with 13 bases between them. The CDR3 spans 13 residues. Germline V gene lookup returns CDR1 MNHNS and CDR2 SASEGT. The CDR3 sequence is CASRLGGQETQYF. As DNA, the CDR3 is TGTGCCAGCAGGTTGGGGGGGCAGGAGACCCAGTACTTC.

The chain combines TRBV4-2 with TRBJ2-2; no definite D call. The V end was cut by 0 bases, the J end by 2 bases, with 10 bases between. From germline, CDR1 is LGHNA and CDR2 YNFKEQ. This CDR3 is 16 amino acids long. The CDR3 reads CASSQDRPGNTGELFF. Here the CDR3 DNA reads TGTGCCAGCAGCCAAGATAGGCCAGGAAACACCGGGGAGCTGTTTTTT.

This chain uses TRBV7-9 with TRBJ2-7; D is perhaps TRBD1 (6 bases). CDR1 SEHNR and CDR2 FQNEAQ come from the germline V gene (reference sequence). The CDR3 loop spans 13 amino acids. As DNA, the CDR3 is TGTTTTAGCAAGGATTGGACAGCCTACGAGCAGTACTTC. As protein: CFSKDWTAYEQYF. The entire variable domain, with the rest obtained from reference TRBV7-9 and TRBJ2-7, is as follows: DTGVSQNPRHKITKRGQNVTFRCDPISEHNRLYWYRQTLGQGPEFLTYFQNEAQLEKSRLLSDRFSAERPKGSFSTLEIQRTEQGDSAMYLCFSKDWTAYEQYFGPGTRLTVT.

This clone was found a few times. The chain combines TRBV5-1 with TRBJ2-7; 10 nucleotides agree with TRBD1. The CDR3 is made up of 13 amino acids. CDR1 and CDR2 from the germline V gene are SGHRS and YFSETQ. The V gene end was trimmed by 7 bases and the J gene end by 3 bases; junction bases not matched to a gene: 4. CDR3 nucleotide sequence: TGCGCCAGCCAGGGGACAGGGGACTACGAGCAGTACTTC. Its protein product is CASQGTGDYEQYF.

The chain joins TRBV6-6 to TRBJ2-1; D gene ambiguous. V shed 2 bases and J shed 7 bases, with 6 bases lying between them. This CDR3 region has 12 residues. The germline CDR1 and CDR2 sequences are MNHNY and SVGAGI (reference sequence). The CDR3 DNA is TGTGCCAGCAGTTACCACAGTAATGAGCAGTTCTTC. It is translated as CASSYHSNEQFF.